This T cell receptor beta chain was profiled in a study of immune heterogeneity within non-small cell lung tumors. With 32 V and 13 J primers, multiplex PCR amplified the TCR beta CDR3. Each CDR3 protein is one row after TCRdb ran MiXCR on the multiplex PCR reads. The repertoire includes some 10,000 distinct CDR3 sequences, roughly 26% of them detected once, and 10% to 15% sits in the top ten. Study outcomes and limitations: Dominant CDR3 beta clonotypes repeated across a patient's tumor loci, while different loci held unique high-frequency clones. The correlation between local T-cell clonality and local tumor mutational burden was positive, moderate in strength and statistically significant, with R roughly 0.36. Individual patients largely had distinct high-frequency T-cell receptor beta clonotypes from one another.

The authors used around 590 ng of bulk tumor genomic DNA per sample as template. Taken during surgery, several biopsies per primary tumor were spaced as far apart as possible within the tumor mass. Patients underwent curative surgery for non-small cell lung cancer (untreated and newly diagnosed). Newly diagnosed non-small cell lung cancer patients undergoing curative-intent surgery served as donors. This clonotype is labeled as medium-sized. Its antigen is as yet unknown. This sequence was found in a man aged 50 to 59 with non-small cell lung cancer. Sequences were obtained from lung tumor tissue.

The CDR3 loop is CASRYSDSSPLHF. The CDR3 nucleotides read TGTGCCAGCAGATACTCGGATTCTTCACCCCTCCACTTT. V gene TRBV12-3 or TRBV12-4 combines with J gene TRBJ1-6; D not resolved. Between the trimmed V and J ends, which lost 6 bases and 9 bases, there was a span of 12 bases. The CDR3 loop spans 13 amino acids.